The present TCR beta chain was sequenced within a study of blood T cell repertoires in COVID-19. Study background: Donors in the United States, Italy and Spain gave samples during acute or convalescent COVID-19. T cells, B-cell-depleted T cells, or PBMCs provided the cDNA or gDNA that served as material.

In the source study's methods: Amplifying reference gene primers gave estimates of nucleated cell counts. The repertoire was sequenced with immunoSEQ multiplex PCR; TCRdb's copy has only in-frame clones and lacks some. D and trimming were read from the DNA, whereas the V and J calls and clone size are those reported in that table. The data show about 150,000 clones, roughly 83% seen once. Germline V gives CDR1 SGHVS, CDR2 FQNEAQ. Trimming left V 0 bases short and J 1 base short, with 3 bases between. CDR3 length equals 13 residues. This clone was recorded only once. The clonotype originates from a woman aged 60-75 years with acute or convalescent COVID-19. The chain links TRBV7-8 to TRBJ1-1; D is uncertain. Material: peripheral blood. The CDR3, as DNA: TGTGCCAGCAGCTTAGCTCAGAACACTGAAGCTTTCTTT. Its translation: CASSLAQNTEAFF.